Below are 9 T cell receptor beta chains sequenced from a single sample in a study of blood T cells in healthy people across ages (dated by TCRdb to between 2014 and 2017). Preparation of the library involved 5' RACE. A second PCR of roughly 6 to 11 cycles was run with a J-beta primer mix and a sample-barcoded 5' primer. Through fastp at Q25 and MiXCR, TCRdb rebuilt clones from the public reads, retaining in-frame beta chains. Every CDR3 protein is listed once, alongside the most common genes and DNA of its rows. The table for this sample lists some 1,800,000 distinct CDR3 sequences; about two fifths of them were counted only once. Around 23% of the sample is taken by the ten largest. Sequenced material: blood. The receptors were gathered from a human donor in good health.

This clonotype appeared a few times. The genes are TRBV5-8 and TRBJ2-4; 7 bases fit TRBD1. The DNA end is more similar to TRBJ2-7, so the J call may be wrong. The CDR3 contains 15 residues. In germline, CDR1 is SGHTS, CDR2 YDEGEE. CDR3 protein: CASSLVLQGNHEQYF. The CDR3 nucleotides read TGTGCCAGCAGCTTGGTACTACAGGGGAACCACGAGCAGTACTTC.

J is TRBJ1-4 and V is TRBV4-2; the D gene is possibly TRBD1 (6 bases). V dropped 2 bases and J dropped 4 bases, with 8 bases sitting between them. The germline gives CDR1 LGHNA, CDR2 YNFKEQ. The CDR3 consists of 14 residues. The CDR3 loop is CASSQSGVNEKLFF. In nucleotides, the CDR3 is TGTGCCAGCAGCCAATCAGGGGTTAATGAAAAACTGTTTTTT.

This clonotype appeared a few times. This CDR3 is CSVEDGQGVYDEQFF. CDR3 nucleotide sequence: TGCAGCGTTGAAGACGGACAGGGTGTATATGATGAGCAGTTCTTC. The V call is TRBV29-1, the J call TRBJ2-1, with 8 bases matching TRBD1. The CDR3 contains 15 residues. CDR1 and CDR2 (germline): SQVTM, ANQGSEA. V lost 0 bases to trimming and J lost 8 bases; unmatched junction nucleotides: 9.

The chain carries TRBV7-2 and TRBJ2-1, with TRBD1 as a possible D gene (7 bases). V gave up 8 bases and J gave up 4 bases, with 15 bases separating them. This CDR3 spans 14 amino acids. Germline-derived CDR1 and CDR2 are SGHTA and FQGNSA. The CDR3 region has the DNA TGTGCCAGCGGGCGGAGGGGGCGGTACAATGAGCAGTTCTTC. Translated: CASGRRGRYNEQFF.

A few counts support this clonotype. This chain joins TRBV29-1 and TRBJ2-5; 8 nucleotides line up with TRBD1. The V segment lost 6 bases and the J segment 5 bases; nucleotides outside the gene matches: 8. The CDR3 sequence is 13 residues long. Germline CDR1 is SQVTM and CDR2 is ANQGSEA. The CDR3 DNA sequence: TGCAGCGTAGACCGACAGGGGAAGGAGACCCAGTACTTC. Translation gives CSVDRQGKETQYF.

There are many counts of this clonotype. The chain combines TRBV7-2 with TRBJ2-7; no clear D. The CDR3 sequence is 13 residues long. CDR1 and CDR2 from the germline V gene are SGHTA and FQGNSA. V was shortened by 5 bases and J by 9 bases, with 17 bases between the two germline ends. CDR3 DNA: TGTGCCAGCAGCGTTCGAGCGCAGTTGGGGCAGTACTTC. Translated: CASSVRAQLGQYF.

The chain joins TRBV6-2 or TRBV6-3 to TRBJ2-7; D is possibly TRBD1 or TRBD2 (5 bases each). The V gene's germline CDR1 is MNHEY and CDR2 SVGEGT. The CDR3 runs to 18 residues. Trimming stripped 7 bases from V and 3 bases from J, with 28 bases between. The CDR3 bases are TGTGCCAGCACCGCCCGTCTACTAGGGGAGAGGACGGACTACGAGCAGTACTTC. Amino acid sequence: CASTARLLGERTDYEQYF.

Turning to this clonotype: A junction end diverges from the germline sequence, so it may reflect a read error. V is TRBV29-1 and J is TRBJ2-6; 7 nucleotides align to TRBD2. The CDR3 is made up of 13 amino acids. Germline V CDR1 and CDR2: SQVTM, ANQGSEA. The CDR3: CSVRVSGADVLTF. The CDR3 bases are TGCAGCGTTCGAGTGAGCGGGGCCGACGTCCTGACTTTC.

V and J are TRBV7-2 and TRBJ2-1, with 8 bases aligning to TRBD2. The J segment lost 13 bases and the V segment lost 1 base, leaving 15 bases of the junction unmatched. Per germline, CDR1 SGHTA and CDR2 FQGNSA. The CDR3 has 16 amino acids. CDR3 coding DNA: TGTGCCAGCAGCTTAGGGGGTAGCGGGGTAGGAAAGACCCAGTTCTTC. Residues: CASSLGGSGVGKTQFF.